These 16 T cell receptor delta chains were all obtained from the same sample, sequenced in a study of gamma-delta T cells after stem cell transplantation. TCRdb used CATT to re-call clones from the RT-PCR reads. The sample includes about 2,500 delta-chain clones, around 20% of them seen just once. Input material: gamma-delta T cells. Every receptor here comes from a human donor. It is not recorded whose cells these are; they may come from a transplant donor.

The chain recombines TRDV1 with TRDJ1; TRDD3 is a possible D gene (6 bases). Per the germline V gene, CDR1 is TSWWSYY and CDR2 is QGS. This CDR3 has 15 amino acids. Trimming left V 4 bases short and J 1 base short, with 13 bases between. The CDR3 nucleotides read TGTGCTCTTGGGGTTCTCTGGGGCCCCACCGATAAACTCATCTTT. It specifies CALGVLWGPTDKLIF.

In its sample, this clone was seen once. This sequence is one base from a far larger clone and is likely a read error. The chain couples TRDV2 to TRDJ2; the match to TRDD3 covers 11 bases. TCRdb offers no J gene call, so here the DNA was matched to germline to obtain one. The V gene end was trimmed by 3 bases and the J gene end by 6 bases; junction bases not matched to a gene: 17. CDR3 length: 19 amino acids. Germline-derived CDR1 and CDR2 are GEAIGNYY and EKD. The DNA of the CDR3 is TGTGCCTGTGACCCTAGCTCATACTCTGGGGGATACCTTCCAGCACAACTCTTCTTT. This codes for CACDPSSYSGGYLPAQLFF.

CDR3 DNA sequence: TGTGCTCTTCTTCCCCAAGCCTTCCTACGTCTGGGGATAAGGGTGGCCGATAAACTCATCTTT. Translated: CALLPQAFLRLGIRVADKLIF. The gene calls are TRDV1 and TRDJ1; 9 bases line up with TRDD2. V was pared by 8 bases and J by 3 bases, with 28 bases of the junction left unmatched. The CDR3 is made up of 21 amino acids. Germline loops: CDR1 TSWWSYY, CDR2 QGS.

V and J are TRDV1 and TRDJ1, with TRDD3 matching 10 bases. No J gene is reported in TCRdb; it was inferred here by comparing the DNA with germline. V shed 4 bases and J 0 bases; nucleotides not matched to a gene: 26. CDR1 is TSWWSYY, CDR2 QGS, per germline. The CDR3 is 23 amino acids. The CDR3 nucleotides are TGTGCTCTTGGGGTATTTAGTTACATCACGGGGGTGACTGGGGGATTGAACACCGATAAACTCATCTTT. Translating gives CALGVFSYITGVTGGLNTDKLIF.

Worth noting for this clone: Given a much more abundant clone one base away, this may be a read error. V is TRDV2 and J is TRDJ1; 9 nucleotides line up with TRDD2. The J gene comes from matching the DNA to germline here; TCRdb lacks it. This CDR3 region has 20 residues. Per germline, CDR1 GEAIGNYY and CDR2 EKD. CDR3 in amino acids: CARDPAPSYNNRLGSDKLIF. The DNA of the CDR3 is TGTGCCCGTGACCCGGCCCCTTCCTACAACAATCGACTGGGTTCCGATAAACTCATCTTT.

This clone ranks as large. The sample holds other DNA sequences that translate to the same CDR3. The chain has TRDV2 and TRDJ2, with 9 bases identical to TRDD3. Per germline, CDR1 GEAIGNYY and CDR2 EKD. The CDR3 is 20 residues long. Trimming removed 3 bases from V and 0 bases from J; junction bases left unmatched: 16. The CDR3 nucleotides read TGTGCCTGTGACCCGATACTGGGGGACTCTACCCAAGCTTTGACAGCACAACTCTTCTTT. Protein: CACDPILGDSTQALTAQLFF.

The chain combines TRDV3 with TRDJ1; a possible D gene is TRDD3 (7 bases). In germline, CDR1 is TVYSNPD, CDR2 GDNSRS (reference sequence). V was trimmed by 4 bases and J by 1 base, leaving 25 bases between them. This CDR3 has 17 residues. The CDR3 DNA reads as TGTGCCTCTCCCTTCCCCCTCTGGGGGTCCCGCACCGATAAACTCATCTTT. Amino acids: CASPFPLWGSRTDKLIF.

With regard to this clone: Possible read error: a much larger clone is one base away. This chain links TRDV1 with TRDJ1, with TRDD3 identical over 10 bases. The J gene was missing in TCRdb and was found by matching the end of the DNA to germline. V was pared by 6 bases and J by 0 bases, with 22 bases of the junction left unmatched. From germline, CDR1 is TSWWSYY and CDR2 QGS. The CDR3 runs 21 residues. The CDR3 here is CALGGGGADYWGIHYTDKLIF. CDR3 sequence (DNA): TGTGCTCTTGGCGGGGGTGGCGCGGACTACTGGGGGATTCACTACACCGATAAACTCATCTTT.

Turning to this clone: With a much larger clone just one base away, this may be a read error. The chain is built from TRDV2 and TRDJ3; 10 positions agree with TRDD3. Per the germline V gene, CDR1 is GEAIGNYY and CDR2 is EKD. The CDR3 covers 17 residues. The CDR3: CACDRLGDDWDTRRMFF. CDR3 sequence (DNA): TGTGCCTGTGACCGACTGGGGGATGACTGGGACACCCGACGGATGTTTTTC.

With respect to this clone: One end of the junction is discordant with germline, which a read error may explain. The chain couples TRDV2 to TRDJ2; TRDD3 agrees at 11 bases. The J gene was missing in TCRdb and was found by matching the end of the DNA to germline. The CDR3 has 19 residues. CDR1 is GEAIGNYY, CDR2 EKD, per germline. CDR3 sequence (DNA): TGTGCCTGTGACTCTAGCTCATACTCTGGGGGATACCTGACAGCAAAACTCTTCTTT. It specifies CACDSSSYSGGYLTAKLFF.

This clone has just a few counts. Since a much larger clone is just one base distant, this may be a read error. Other DNA sequences of this sample code for an identical CDR3. The chain couples TRDV2 to TRDJ3; 7 bases are a match to TRDD3. CDR3 length: 15 residues. Germline assignment: CDR1 GEAIGNYY and CDR2 EKD. CDR3 amino acids: CACDTEGDFTRQMFF. The CDR3 coding sequence is TGTGCCTGTGACACCGAGGGGGATTTCACCCGGCAGATGTTTTTC.

The table lists this clone with a few counts. A read error may produce the germline difference seen at one junction end. The V gene is TRDV1, the J gene TRDJ1, with 9 nucleotides matching TRDD3. The CDR3 length is 21 residues. The germline V gene has CDR1 TSWWSYY and CDR2 QGS. CDR3 in DNA: TGTGCTCTTGGGGAATCCACTTTTTTCCTACTGGGGGACGCCTACACCAATAAACTCATCTTT. Translation: CALGESTFFLLGDAYTNKLIF.

Notes on this clone: Given a much more abundant clone one base away, this may be a read error. The J gene was identified as TRDJ3, and no V gene was called. This CDR3 region has 19 residues. The CDR3: CASEIIGHPSSWDTRQMFF. The DNA of the CDR3 is TGTGCCTCCGAAATCATCGGCCACCCGAGCTCCTGGGACACCCGACAGATGTTTTTC.

CDR3 in amino acids: CALGALPPSPGIWAPTDKLIF. In nucleotides, the CDR3 is TGTGCTCTTGGGGCTCTCCCCCCTTCTCCCGGTATTTGGGCCCCCACCGATAAACTCATCTTT. The chain carries TRDV1 and TRDJ1, with D tentatively TRDD2 (5 bases). TCRdb is silent on the J gene; assignment here came from matching the DNA to germline. The germline V gene has CDR1 TSWWSYY and CDR2 QGS. V lost 4 bases and J 1 base, leaving 31 bases between the germline ends. The CDR3 runs 21 residues.

The chain has TRAV29/DV5 and TRDJ1, with 10 bases lining up with TRDD3. TCRdb offers no J gene call, so here the DNA was matched to germline to obtain one. Germline lookup yields CDR1 NSMFDY and CDR2 ISSIKDK. The CDR3 contains 21 residues. V lost 0 bases and J lost 0; bases outside the gene matches: 20. CDR3 region: CAASEGFRRGGGYPYTDKLIF. Here the CDR3 DNA reads TGTGCAGCAAGCGAGGGCTTCCGACGAGGTGGGGGATACCCGTACACCGATAAACTCATCTTT.

Turning to this clone: A far larger clone is one base from this, pointing to a likely read error. The rearrangement uses TRDV2 and TRDJ3; tentatively, D is TRDD3 (6 bases). The CDR3 totals 16 residues. The germline V gene has CDR1 GEAIGNYY and CDR2 EKD. The CDR3 reads CACDIRNSWGTRQMFF. The CDR3 DNA follows: TGTGCCTGTGACATCCGGAACTCCTGGGGCACCCGACAGATGTTTTTC.